This note documents a single T cell receptor beta chain sequence. The junction departs from the called germline gene at one end, perhaps through a read error. Per germline, CDR1 MNHNS and CDR2 SASEGT. This CDR3 is built from 13 residues. This entry belongs to a study of blood T cell repertoires in COVID-19. About the research overall: The analysed material was cDNA or gDNA that came from T cells, B-cell-depleted T cells, or PBMCs.

Generated by immunoSEQ multiplex PCR, the TCRdb table keeps only in-frame clones and is missing some. The sample holds about 400,000 clones, around nine tenths seen once. Grouping used clinical history reported by participants in a survey and questionnaire. The clonotype comes from a woman in her forties or fifties who had recovered from COVID-19. Sequenced sample: PBMCs or T cells enriched from blood (not recorded which). V and J are TRBV6-1 and TRBJ1-5; D is undetermined. CDR3 bases: TGTGCCAGCAGTCAAGCCGGGAATCAGCCCCAGCATTTT. Amino acids: CASSQAGNQPQHF.